The following is a T cell receptor beta chain sequence with its context. Its target is unknown. V lost 5 bases and J lost 4, with 18 bases in between. Germline V gene lookup returns CDR1 SGHTA and CDR2 FQGNSA. The CDR3 runs 15 residues. This sample stems from a study of CD8+CD57+ T cells in acquired aplastic anemia. Across the whole study: Across the sorted CD4+ and CD8+ cells, DNA amounts averaged around 3.2 ug. There were some 11 million reads, on average, for CD4+ cells from healthy donors.

Study-wide results and limits: A set of around 30 CD8+ CDR3 sequences was shared between patients and controls, and these sequences appeared highly expressed in patients. The study found no significant CD8+ Simpson's diversity difference between patients and controls.

Both TCR beta VDJ combination and CDR3 sequence profiling were carried out. Genomic DNA was the template for this profiling. TCRdb re-called the reads with MiXCR, one entry per CDR3 protein. The table records about 400,000 distinct CDR3 sequences, 55% to 75% of them present only once. The V call is TRBV7-2, the J call TRBJ2-7, with D perhaps matching TRBD1 (8 bases). The sequenced sample consisted of sorted CD4+, CD8+, or CD8+CD57+ T cells (not recorded which) from PBMCs. The sequence was collected from a human donor in good health, serving as a control. CDR3 sequence: CASSTRTGGGYEQYF. For the CDR3, the DNA is TGTGCCAGCAGCACTCGAACAGGGGGGGGTTACGAGCAGTACTTC.